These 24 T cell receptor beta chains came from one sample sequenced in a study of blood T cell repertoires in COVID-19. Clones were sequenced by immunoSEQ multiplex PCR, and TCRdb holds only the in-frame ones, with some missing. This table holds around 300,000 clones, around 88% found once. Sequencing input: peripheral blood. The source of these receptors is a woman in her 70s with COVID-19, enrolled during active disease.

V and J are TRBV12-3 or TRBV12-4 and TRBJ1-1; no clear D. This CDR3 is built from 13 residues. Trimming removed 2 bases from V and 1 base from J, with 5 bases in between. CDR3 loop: CASSLNRNTEAFF. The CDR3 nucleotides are TGTGCCAGCAGTTTAAACAGGAACACTGAAGCTTTCTTT.

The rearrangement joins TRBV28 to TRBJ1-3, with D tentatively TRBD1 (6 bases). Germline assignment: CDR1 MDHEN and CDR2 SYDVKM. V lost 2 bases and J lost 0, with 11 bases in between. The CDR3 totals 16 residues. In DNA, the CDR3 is TGTGCCAGCAGTTTAAACAGGGTTATCTCTGGAAACACCATATATTTT. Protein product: CASSLNRVISGNTIYF.

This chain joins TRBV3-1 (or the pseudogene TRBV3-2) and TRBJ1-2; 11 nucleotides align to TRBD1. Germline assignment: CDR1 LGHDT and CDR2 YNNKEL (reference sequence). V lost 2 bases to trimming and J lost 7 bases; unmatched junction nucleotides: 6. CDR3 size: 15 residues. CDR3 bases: TGTGCCAGCAGCCAATCCGGACAGGGGGCGGGTGGCTACACCTTC. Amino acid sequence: CASSQSGQGAGGYTF.

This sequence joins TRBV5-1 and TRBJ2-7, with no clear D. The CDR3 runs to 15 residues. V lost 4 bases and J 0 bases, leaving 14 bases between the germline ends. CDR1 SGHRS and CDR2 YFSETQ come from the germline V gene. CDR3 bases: TGCGCCAGCAGCCCTGACTCGACTGGCTCCTACGAGCAGTACTTC. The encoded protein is CASSPDSTGSYEQYF.

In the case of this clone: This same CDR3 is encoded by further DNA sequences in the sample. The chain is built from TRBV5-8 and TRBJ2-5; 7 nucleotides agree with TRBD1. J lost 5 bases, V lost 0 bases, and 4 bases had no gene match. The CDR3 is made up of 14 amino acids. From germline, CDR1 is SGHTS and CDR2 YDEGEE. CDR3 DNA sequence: TGTGCCAGCAGCTTGGGACAGGGTAGGGAGACCCAGTACTTC. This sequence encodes CASSLGQGRETQYF. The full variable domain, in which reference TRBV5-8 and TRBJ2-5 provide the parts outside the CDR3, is EAGVTQSPTHLIKTRGQQATLRCSPISGHTSVYWYQQALGLGLQFLLWYDEGEERNRGNFPPRFSGRQFPNYSSELNVNALELEDSALYLCASSLGQGRETQYFGPGTRLLVL.

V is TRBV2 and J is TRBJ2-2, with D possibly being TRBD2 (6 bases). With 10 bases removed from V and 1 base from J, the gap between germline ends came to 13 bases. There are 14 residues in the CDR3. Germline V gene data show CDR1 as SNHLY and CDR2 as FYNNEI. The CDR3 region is CATKRDLNTGELFF. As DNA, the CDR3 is TGTGCCACCAAGAGGGACTTGAACACCGGGGAGCTGTTTTTT.

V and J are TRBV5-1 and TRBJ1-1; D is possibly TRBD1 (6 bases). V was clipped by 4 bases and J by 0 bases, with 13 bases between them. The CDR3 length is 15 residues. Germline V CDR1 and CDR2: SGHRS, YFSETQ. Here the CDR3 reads CASSLQQGMNTEAFF. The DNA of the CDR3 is TGCGCCAGCAGCCTGCAACAGGGCATGAACACTGAAGCTTTCTTT.

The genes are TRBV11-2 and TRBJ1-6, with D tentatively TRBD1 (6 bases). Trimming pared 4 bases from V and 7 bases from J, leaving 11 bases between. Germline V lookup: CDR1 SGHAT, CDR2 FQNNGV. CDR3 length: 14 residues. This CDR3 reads CASSSGQDNSPLHF. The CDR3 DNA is TGTGCCAGCAGCTCGGGACAAGACAATTCACCCCTCCACTTT.

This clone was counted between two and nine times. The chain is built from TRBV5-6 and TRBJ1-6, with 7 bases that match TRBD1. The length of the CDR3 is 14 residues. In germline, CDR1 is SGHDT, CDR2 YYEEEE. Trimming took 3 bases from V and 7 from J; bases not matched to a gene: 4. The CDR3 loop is CASSSQGINSPLHF. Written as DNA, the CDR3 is TGTGCCAGCAGCTCACAGGGGATAAATTCACCCCTCCACTTT.

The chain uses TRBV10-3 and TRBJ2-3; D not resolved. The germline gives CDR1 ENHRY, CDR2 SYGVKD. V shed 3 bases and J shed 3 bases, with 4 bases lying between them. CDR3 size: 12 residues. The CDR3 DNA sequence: TGTGCCATCAGTGACCGGACAGATACGCAGTATTTT. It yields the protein CAISDRTDTQYF.

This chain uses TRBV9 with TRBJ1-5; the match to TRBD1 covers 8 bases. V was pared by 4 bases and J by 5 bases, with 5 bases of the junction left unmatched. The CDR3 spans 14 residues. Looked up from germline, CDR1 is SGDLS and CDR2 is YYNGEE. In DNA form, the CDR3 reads TGTGCCAGCAGCCTCGGACAGGGCGATCAGCCCCAGCATTTT. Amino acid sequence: CASSLGQGDQPQHF.

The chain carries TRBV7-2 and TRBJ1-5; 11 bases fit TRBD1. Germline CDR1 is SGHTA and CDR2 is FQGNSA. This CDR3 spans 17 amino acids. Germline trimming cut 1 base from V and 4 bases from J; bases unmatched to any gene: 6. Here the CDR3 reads CASSLVGTGGRNQPQHF. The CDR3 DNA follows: TGTGCCAGCAGCTTAGTAGGGACAGGGGGTCGGAATCAGCCCCAGCATTTT.

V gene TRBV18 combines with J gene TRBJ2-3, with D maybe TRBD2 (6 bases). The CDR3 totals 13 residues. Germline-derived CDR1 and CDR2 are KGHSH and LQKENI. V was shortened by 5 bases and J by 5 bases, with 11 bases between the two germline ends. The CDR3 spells CASSYTGRDTQYF. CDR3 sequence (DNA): TGTGCCAGCTCATACACCGGGAGAGATACGCAGTATTTT.

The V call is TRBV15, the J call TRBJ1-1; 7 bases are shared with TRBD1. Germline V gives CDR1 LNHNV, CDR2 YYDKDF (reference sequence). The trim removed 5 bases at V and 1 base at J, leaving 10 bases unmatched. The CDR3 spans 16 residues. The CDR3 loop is CATSGGSGTANTEAFF. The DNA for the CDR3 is TGTGCCACCAGCGGGGGGTCCGGGACAGCGAACACTGAAGCTTTCTTT. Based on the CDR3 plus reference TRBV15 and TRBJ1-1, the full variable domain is DAMVIQNPRYQVTQFGKPVTLSCSQTLNHNVMYWYQQKSSQAPKLLFHYYDKDFNNEADTPDNFQSRRPNTSFCFLDIRSPGLGDTAMYLCATSGGSGTANTEAFFGQGTRLTVV.

This chain's CDR3 is CASSPVDRESTEAFF. The CDR3 nucleotides read TGTGCCAGTAGTCCGGTCGACAGGGAGAGCACTGAAGCTTTCTTT. The rearrangement links TRBV19 to TRBJ1-1; 7 positions match TRBD1. The V and J ends lost 5 bases and 4 bases, in that order; junction bases with no gene match: 10. CDR1 is LNHDA, CDR2 SQIVND, per germline (reference sequence). CDR3 length: 15 amino acids.

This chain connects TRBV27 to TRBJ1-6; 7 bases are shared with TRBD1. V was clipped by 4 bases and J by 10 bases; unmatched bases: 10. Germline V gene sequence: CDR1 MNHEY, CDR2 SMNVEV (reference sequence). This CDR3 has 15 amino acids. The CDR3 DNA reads TGTGCCAGCAGTTCCCCCGACAGGGCGCGATCACCCCTCCACTTT. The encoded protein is CASSSPDRARSPLHF.

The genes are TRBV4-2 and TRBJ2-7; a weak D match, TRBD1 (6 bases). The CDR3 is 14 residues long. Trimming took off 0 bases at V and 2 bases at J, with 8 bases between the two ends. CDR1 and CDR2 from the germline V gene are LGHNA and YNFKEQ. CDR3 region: CASSQDWTAYEQYF. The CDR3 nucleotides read TGTGCCAGCAGCCAAGATTGGACAGCCTACGAGCAGTACTTC.

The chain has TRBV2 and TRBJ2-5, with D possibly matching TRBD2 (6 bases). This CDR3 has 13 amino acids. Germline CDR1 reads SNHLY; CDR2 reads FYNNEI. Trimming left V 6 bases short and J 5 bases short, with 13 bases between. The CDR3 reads CASRGGAAETQYF. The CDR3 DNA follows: TGTGCCAGCAGGGGGGGTGCGGCGGAGACCCAGTACTTC.

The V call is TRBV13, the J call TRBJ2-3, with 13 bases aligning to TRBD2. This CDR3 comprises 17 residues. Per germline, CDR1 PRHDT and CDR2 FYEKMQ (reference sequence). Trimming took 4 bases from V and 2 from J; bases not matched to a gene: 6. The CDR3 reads CASSSTSGGAATDTQYF. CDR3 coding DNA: TGTGCCAGCAGCTCCACTAGCGGGGGGGCCGCCACAGATACGCAGTATTTT.

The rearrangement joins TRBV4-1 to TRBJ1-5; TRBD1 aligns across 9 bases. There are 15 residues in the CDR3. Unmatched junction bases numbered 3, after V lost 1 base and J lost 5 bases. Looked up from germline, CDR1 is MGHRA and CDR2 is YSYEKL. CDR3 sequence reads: CASSQVTGGYQPQHF. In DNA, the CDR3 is TGCGCCAGCAGCCAAGTGACAGGGGGTTATCAGCCCCAGCATTTT.

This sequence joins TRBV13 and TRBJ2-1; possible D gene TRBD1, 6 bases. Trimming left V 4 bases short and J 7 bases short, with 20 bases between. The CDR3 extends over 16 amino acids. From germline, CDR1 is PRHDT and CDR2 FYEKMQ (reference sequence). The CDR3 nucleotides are TGTGCCAGCAGCTCAACAGGGTCTAAACGTCTAAATGAGCAGTTCTTC. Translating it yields CASSSTGSKRLNEQFF.

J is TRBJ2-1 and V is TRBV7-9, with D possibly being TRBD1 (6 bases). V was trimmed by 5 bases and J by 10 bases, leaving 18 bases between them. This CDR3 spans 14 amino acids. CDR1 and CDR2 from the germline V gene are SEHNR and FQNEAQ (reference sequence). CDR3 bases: TGTGCCAGCAGCAATACTCCACAGGGAAGAGAGCAGTTCTTC. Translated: CASSNTPQGREQFF.

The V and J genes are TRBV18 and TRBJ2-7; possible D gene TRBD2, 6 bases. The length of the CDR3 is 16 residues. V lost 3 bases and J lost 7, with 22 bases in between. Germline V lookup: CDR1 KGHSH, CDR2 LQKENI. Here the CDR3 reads CASSPPAGGGIREQYF. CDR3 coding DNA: TGTGCCAGCTCACCCCCTGCCGGGGGTGGTATACGAGAGCAGTACTTC. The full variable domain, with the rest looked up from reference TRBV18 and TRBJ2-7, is NAGVMQNPRHLVRRRGQEARLRCSPMKGHSHVYWYRQLPEEGLKFMVYLQKENIIDESGMPKERFSAEFPKEGPSILRIQQVVRGDSAAYFCASSPPAGGGIREQYFGPGTRLTVT.

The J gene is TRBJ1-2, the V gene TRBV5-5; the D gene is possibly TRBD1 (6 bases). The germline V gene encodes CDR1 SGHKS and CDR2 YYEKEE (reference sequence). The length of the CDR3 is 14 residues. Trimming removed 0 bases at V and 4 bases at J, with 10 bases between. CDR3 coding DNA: TGTGCCAGCAGCTTGGGGGACATTACCTATGGCTACACCTTC. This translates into CASSLGDITYGYTF.